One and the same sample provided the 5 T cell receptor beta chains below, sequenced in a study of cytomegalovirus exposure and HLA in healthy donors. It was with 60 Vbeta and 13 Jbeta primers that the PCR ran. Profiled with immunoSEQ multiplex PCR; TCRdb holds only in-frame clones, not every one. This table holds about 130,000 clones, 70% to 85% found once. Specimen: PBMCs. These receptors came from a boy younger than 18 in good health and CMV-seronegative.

The CDR3 DNA sequence: TGTGCCAGCAGCTCGGGGGGGACTAGTTACAATGAGCAGTTCTTC. Its protein is CASSSGGTSYNEQFF. V and J are TRBV7-9 and TRBJ2-1, with 8 bases fitting TRBD2. Germline V gene sequence: CDR1 SEHNR, CDR2 FQNEAQ (reference sequence). The CDR3 totals 15 residues. With V trimmed by 4 bases and J by 4 bases, 6 bases remained unmatched.

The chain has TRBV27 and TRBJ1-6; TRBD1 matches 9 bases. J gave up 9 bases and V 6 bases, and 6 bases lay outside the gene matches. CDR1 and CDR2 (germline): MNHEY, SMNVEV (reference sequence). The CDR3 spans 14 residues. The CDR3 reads CASSPGQGGSPLHF. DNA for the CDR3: TGTGCCAGCAGCCCGGGACAGGGAGGTTCACCCCTCCACTTT.

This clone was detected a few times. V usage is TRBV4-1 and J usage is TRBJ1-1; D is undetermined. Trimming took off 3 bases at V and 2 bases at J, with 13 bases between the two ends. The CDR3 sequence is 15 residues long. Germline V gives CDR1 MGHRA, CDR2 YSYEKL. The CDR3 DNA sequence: TGCGCCAGCAGCCAGATCACTAATGGAAACACTGAAGCTTTCTTT. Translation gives CASSQITNGNTEAFF.

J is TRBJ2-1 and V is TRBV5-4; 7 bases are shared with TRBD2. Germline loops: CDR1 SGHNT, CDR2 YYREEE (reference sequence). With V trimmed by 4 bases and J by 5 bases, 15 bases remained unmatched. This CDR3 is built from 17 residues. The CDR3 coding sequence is TGTGCCAGCAGCCGCGAAAGGCGCGGGAGTTTCAACAATGAGCAGTTCTTC. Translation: CASSRERRGSFNNEQFF.

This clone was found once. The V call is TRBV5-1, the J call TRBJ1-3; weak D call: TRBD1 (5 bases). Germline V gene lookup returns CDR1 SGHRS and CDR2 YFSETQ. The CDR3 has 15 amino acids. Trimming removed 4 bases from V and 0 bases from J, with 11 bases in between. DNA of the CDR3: TGCGCCAGCAGCAAAGGGGAAGTCTCTGGAAACACCATATATTTT. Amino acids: CASSKGEVSGNTIYF.